This entry lists 4 T cell receptor beta chains sequenced from one sample in a study of T cell responses to AZD1222 COVID-19 vaccine. The assay was immunoSEQ multiplex PCR, and TCRdb's table has in-frame clones only and misses some. Of about 130,000 clones detected, 90% to 95% appear once; the ten largest clones hold approximately 6.8%. The material sequenced was peripheral blood, taken 28 days after the second AZD1222 dose. These receptors were collected from an adult who received the AZD1222 COVID-19 vaccine.

J is TRBJ2-7 and V is TRBV6-5, with 9 bases lining up with TRBD1. The germline V gene has CDR1 MNHEY and CDR2 SVGAGI. V was pared by 10 bases and J by 3 bases, with 4 bases of the junction left unmatched. The CDR3 totals 12 residues. In nucleotides, the CDR3 is TGTGCCACCGAGGACAGGGGCTACGAGCAGTACTTC. This gives the protein CATEDRGYEQYF.

This chain links TRBV28 with TRBJ2-7; 9 bases fit TRBD1. V gave up 5 bases and J gave up 4 bases; unmatched junction bases: 6. The CDR3 has 14 residues. The V gene's germline CDR1 is MDHEN and CDR2 SYDVKM. In DNA, the CDR3 is TGTGCCAGCAGTCGGACAGGGGACCTTTACGAGCAGTACTTC. It specifies CASSRTGDLYEQYF.

The chain joins TRBV20-1 to TRBJ2-7, with 7 bases aligning to TRBD1. V lost 3 bases, J lost 3 bases, and 8 bases stayed unmatched. Germline V gene sequence: CDR1 DFQATT, CDR2 SNEGSKA (reference sequence). There are 14 residues in the CDR3. The CDR3 DNA is TGCAGTGCTAGTTGGGACAGCGGAGGCTACGAGCAGTACTTC. This codes for CSASWDSGGYEQYF.

V gene TRBV5-1 combines with J gene TRBJ1-5; 7 nucleotides line up with TRBD1. The CDR3 is 14 residues long. CDR1 is SGHRS and CDR2 is YFSETQ in the germline V gene. Trimming removed 0 bases from V and 9 bases from J; junction bases left unmatched: 6. CDR3: CASSLGQGISPQHF. CDR3 sequence (DNA): TGCGCCAGCAGCTTGGGACAGGGAATTTCGCCCCAGCATTTT.